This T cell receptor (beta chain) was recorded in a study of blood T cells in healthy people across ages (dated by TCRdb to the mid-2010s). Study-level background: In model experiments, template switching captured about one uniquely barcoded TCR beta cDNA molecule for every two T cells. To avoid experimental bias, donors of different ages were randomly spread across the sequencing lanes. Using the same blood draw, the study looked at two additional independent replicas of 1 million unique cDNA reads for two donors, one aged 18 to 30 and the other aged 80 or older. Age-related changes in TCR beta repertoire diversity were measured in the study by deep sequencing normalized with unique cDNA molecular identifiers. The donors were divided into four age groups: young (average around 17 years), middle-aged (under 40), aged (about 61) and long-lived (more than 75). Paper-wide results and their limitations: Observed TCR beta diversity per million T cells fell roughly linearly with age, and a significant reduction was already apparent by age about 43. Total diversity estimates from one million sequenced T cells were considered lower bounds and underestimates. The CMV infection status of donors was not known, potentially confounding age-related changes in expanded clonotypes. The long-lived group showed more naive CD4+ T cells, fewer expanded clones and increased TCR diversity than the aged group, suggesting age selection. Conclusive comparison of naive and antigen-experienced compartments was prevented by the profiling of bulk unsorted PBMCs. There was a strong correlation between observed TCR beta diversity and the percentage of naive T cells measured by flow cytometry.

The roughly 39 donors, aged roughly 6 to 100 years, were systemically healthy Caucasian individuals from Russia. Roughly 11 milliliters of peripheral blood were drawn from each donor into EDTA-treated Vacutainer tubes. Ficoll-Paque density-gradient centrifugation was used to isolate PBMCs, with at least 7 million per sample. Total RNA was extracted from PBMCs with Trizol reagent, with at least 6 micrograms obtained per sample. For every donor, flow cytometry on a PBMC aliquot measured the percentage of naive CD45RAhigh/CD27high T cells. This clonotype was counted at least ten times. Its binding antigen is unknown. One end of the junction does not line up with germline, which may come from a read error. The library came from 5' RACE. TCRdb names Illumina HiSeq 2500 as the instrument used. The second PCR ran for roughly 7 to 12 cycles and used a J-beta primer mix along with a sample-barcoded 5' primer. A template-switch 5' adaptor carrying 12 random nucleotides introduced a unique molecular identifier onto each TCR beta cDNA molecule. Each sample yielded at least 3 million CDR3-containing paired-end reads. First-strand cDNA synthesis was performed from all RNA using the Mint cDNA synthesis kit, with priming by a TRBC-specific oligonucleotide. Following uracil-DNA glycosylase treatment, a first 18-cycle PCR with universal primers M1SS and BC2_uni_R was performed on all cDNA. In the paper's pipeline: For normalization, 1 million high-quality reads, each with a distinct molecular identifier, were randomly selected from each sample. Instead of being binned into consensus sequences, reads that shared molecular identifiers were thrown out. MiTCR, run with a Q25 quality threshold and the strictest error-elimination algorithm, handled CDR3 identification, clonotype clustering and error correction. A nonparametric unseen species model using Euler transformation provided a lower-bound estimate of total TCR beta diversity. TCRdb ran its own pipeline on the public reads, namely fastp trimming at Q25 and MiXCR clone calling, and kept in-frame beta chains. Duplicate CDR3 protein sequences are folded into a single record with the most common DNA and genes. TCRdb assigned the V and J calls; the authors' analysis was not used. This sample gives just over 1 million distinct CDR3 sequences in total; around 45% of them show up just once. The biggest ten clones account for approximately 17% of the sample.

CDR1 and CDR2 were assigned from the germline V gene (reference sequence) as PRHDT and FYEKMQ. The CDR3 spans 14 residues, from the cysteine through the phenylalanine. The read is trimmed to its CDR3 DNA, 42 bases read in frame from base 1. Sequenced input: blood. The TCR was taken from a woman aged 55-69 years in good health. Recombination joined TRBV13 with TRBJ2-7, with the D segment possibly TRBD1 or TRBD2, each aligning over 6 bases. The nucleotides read TGTGCCAGCAGCGTAGGGGGGCTGACCTACGAGCAGTACTTC. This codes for CASSVGGLTYEQYF.